The next 17 T cell receptor beta chains were all read from a single sample in a study of blood T cell repertoires in COVID-19 (dated by TCRdb to between 2020 and 2021). The library was built by means of the immunoSEQ multiplex PCR assay. As stored in TCRdb, this immuneACCESS dataset retains in-frame rearrangements with V and J assigned. A fraction of the clones does not appear; measured against another copy, unresolved V genes explain less than half of the discrepancy, and the remainder lacks a known reason. Across this sample there are 250,000 to 300,000 clones, with approximately 86% seen only once. Around 3.6% of the sample is in the top ten clones. The sequenced sample consisted of peripheral blood. Every receptor here comes from a young man with active or convalescent COVID-19.

The V and J genes are TRBV2 and TRBJ2-3; 11 bases are a match to TRBD2. Germline V gene sequence: CDR1 SNHLY, CDR2 FYNNEI. The CDR3 has 13 amino acids. The V gene end was trimmed by 8 bases and the J gene end by 5 bases; junction bases not matched to a gene: 3. In DNA, the CDR3 is TGTGCCAGCTTAGCGGGAGGGGTAGATACGCAGTATTTT. This codes for CASLAGGVDTQYF.

This clone showed up just once. This chain joins TRBV4-1 and TRBJ2-2; TRBD2 matches 8 bases. V lost 2 bases, J lost 3 bases, and 5 bases stayed unmatched. The CDR3 loop spans 16 amino acids. Germline CDR1 reads MGHRA; CDR2 reads YSYEKL. The CDR3 nucleotides read TGCGCCAGCAGCCAACTACTAGCGGTGTACACCGGGGAGCTGTTTTTT. This translates into CASSQLLAVYTGELFF.

Only one count was recorded for this clone. CDR3 loop: CASSLERGSYEQYF. As DNA, the CDR3 is TGTGCCAGCAGCTTAGAGCGGGGCTCCTACGAGCAGTACTTC. The chain combines TRBV11-3 with TRBJ2-7; a weak D match, TRBD2 (6 bases). The CDR3 consists of 14 residues. The germline V gene encodes CDR1 SGHNT and CDR2 YENEEA. Deletions cut 0 bases from V and 0 bases from J, with 6 bases between. The variable domain in full, completed from reference TRBV11-3 and TRBJ2-7, reads EAGVVQSPRYKIIEKKQPVAFWCNPISGHNTLYWYLQNLGQGPELLIRYENEEAVDDSQLPKDRFSAERLKGVDSTLKIQPAELGDSAVYLCASSLERGSYEQYFGPGTRLTVT.

The CDR3 DNA follows: TGTGCCAGCAGCCCACAACCTCCGGGGACAGGGTGGAGTGAGCAGTACTTC. Translation: CASSPQPPGTGWSEQYF. The V call is TRBV7-3, the J call TRBJ2-7, with 9 bases that match TRBD1. This CDR3 is built from 17 residues. After removal of 5 bases from V and 7 bases from J, the junction contained 18 bases not matched to a gene. Germline CDR1 SGHTA, CDR2 FQGTGA.

V and J are TRBV9 and TRBJ1-1, with 7 bases aligning to TRBD1. J gave up 6 bases and V 3 bases, and 11 bases lay outside the gene matches. CDR3 size: 15 residues. Germline V gene lookup returns CDR1 SGDLS and CDR2 YYNGEE. This CDR3 is CASSARQGSMSEAFF. DNA for the CDR3: TGTGCCAGCAGCGCCCGACAGGGTTCCATGTCTGAAGCTTTCTTT.

For this clone: The missing conserved phenylalanine or tryptophan at the end of this CDR3 makes a read error likely. No DNA is shown, since the ends of the CDR3 on it are uncertain; the CDR3 is the one TCRdb lists. This rearrangement joins TRBV23-1 to TRBJ1-2. TRBV23-1 is treated as an ORF (open reading frame) with a function not yet certain. The CDR3 is made up of 12 amino acids, end residues included. CDR3 loop: CASSRLLPGLPG.

This chain uses TRBV6-6 with TRBJ1-5; perhaps TRBD1 as D (6 bases). V gave up 6 bases and J gave up 0 bases, with 12 bases separating them. CDR1 is MNHNY, CDR2 SVGAGI, per germline (reference sequence). The CDR3 sequence is 15 residues long. CDR3 in amino acids: CASRSDSDSNQPQHF. DNA of the CDR3: TGTGCCAGCAGGTCGGACAGCGATAGCAATCAGCCCCAGCATTTT.

This clone appeared once. This rearrangement joins TRBV5-5 to TRBJ1-2; 8 bases are shared with TRBD1. The CDR3 loop spans 14 amino acids. The J segment lost 6 bases and the V segment lost 2 bases, leaving 6 bases of the junction unmatched. The germline V gene encodes CDR1 SGHKS and CDR2 YYEKEE (reference sequence). The CDR3, as DNA: TGTGCCAGCAGCTTCACGACAGGGGTAAATGGCTACACCTTC. Translating gives CASSFTTGVNGYTF.

The rearrangement joins TRBV25-1 to TRBJ2-7; 8 nucleotides match TRBD1. The CDR3 length is 12 residues. J lost 6 bases, V lost 10 bases, and 8 bases had no gene match. CDR1 is MGHDK, CDR2 SYGVNS, per germline. The CDR3 bases are TGTGCCATAGAACTCCAGGGGGCCGAGCAGTACTTC. This sequence encodes CAIELQGAEQYF.

This chain uses TRBV11-2 with TRBJ2-1; TRBD2 matches 14 bases. Germline-derived CDR1 and CDR2 are SGHAT and FQNNGV. This CDR3 has 17 amino acids. Trimming took 5 bases from V and 9 from J; bases not matched to a gene: 12. The chain's CDR3 is CASSPIAGTSGSGEQFF. The CDR3 bases are TGTGCCAGCAGCCCCATCGCCGGGACTAGCGGGAGCGGTGAGCAGTTCTTC.

Details on this clone: The junction and the germline gene differ at one end; a read error may be behind it. The rearrangement uses TRBV7-3 and TRBJ2-1; TRBD2 might be the D (6 bases). This CDR3 comprises 13 residues. The germline V gene encodes CDR1 SGHTA and CDR2 FQGTGA. The CDR3 DNA is TGTGCCAGCAGCTTGTCCCGGGACTCCGAGCGGTTCTTC. Translating gives CASSLSRDSERFF.

CDR3 coding DNA: TGTGCCTGGTGCGACAGGGGGTCGCGGAAACTGTTTTTT. Translating gives CAWCDRGSRKLFF. This sequence joins TRBV30 and TRBJ1-4, with 9 bases aligning to TRBD1. The CDR3 is 13 residues long. Trimming cost V 5 bases and J 11 bases; bases outside gene matches: 9. Germline-derived CDR1 and CDR2 are GTSNPN and SVGIG (reference sequence).

In nucleotides, the CDR3 is TGTGCCAACAATAAGTATGGCTACACCTTC. This codes for CANNKYGYTF. The chain joins TRBV28 to TRBJ1-2; D is unclear. V was trimmed by 10 bases and J by 5 bases, leaving 8 bases between them. This CDR3 is built from 10 residues. Looked up from germline, CDR1 is MDHEN and CDR2 is SYDVKM.

The genes are TRBV21-1 and TRBJ2-1; whether TRBD1, the table's D call, matches the DNA was not checked. TRBV21-1 is annotated as a pseudogene. The CDR3 extends over 12 amino acids. The CDR3 region has the DNA TGTGCCAGCACTAAGGACAGCAATGAGCAGTTCTTC. This sequence encodes CASTKDSNEQFF.

The chain carries TRBV6-5 and TRBJ2-3; 11 bases are a match to TRBD2. The germline V gene has CDR1 MNHEY and CDR2 SVGAGI. Trimming took 7 bases from V and 1 from J; bases not matched to a gene: 4. The CDR3 runs 15 residues. For the CDR3, the DNA is TGTGCCAGCAACTCACTAGCGGGGGGCACAGATACGCAGTATTTT. It codes for CASNSLAGGTDTQYF.

The chain couples TRBV7-6 to TRBJ1-2, with 7 nucleotides matching TRBD1. Germline V gene sequence: CDR1 SGHVS, CDR2 FNYEAQ. Trimming at V came to 1 base and at J to 3 bases, leaving 5 bases not matched to a gene. The CDR3 spans 15 residues. CDR3 coding DNA: TGTGCCAGCAGCTTAGGCAGGGGGTCTCACTATGGCTACACCTTC. Protein product: CASSLGRGSHYGYTF.

The chain combines TRBV3-1 (or the pseudogene TRBV3-2) with TRBJ1-2; no clear D. Germline values: CDR1 LGHDT, CDR2 YNNKEL (reference sequence). Trimming left V 1 base short and J 10 bases short, with 13 bases between. This CDR3 has 13 residues. For the CDR3, the DNA is TGTGCCAGCAGCCAAGTGGTTACTATGGACTACACCTTC. It is translated as CASSQVVTMDYTF.